The 8 T cell receptor beta chains listed next were all sequenced from one sample in a study of blood T cell repertoires in COVID-19. The protocol was immunoSEQ multiplex PCR, while the TCRdb copy is restricted to in-frame clones and leaves out a portion. This sample has roughly 120,000 clones, with about 80% found just once. The sample consisted of peripheral blood. The receptors were sampled from a woman older than 75 with acute or convalescent COVID-19.

The table lists this clone with a few counts. The J gene is TRBJ2-3, the V gene TRBV19; TRBD1 aligns across 7 bases. Per germline, CDR1 LNHDA and CDR2 SQIVND (reference sequence). The CDR3 runs to 19 residues. V was clipped by 2 bases and J by 7 bases; unmatched bases: 21. The CDR3 loop reads CASSIPQTGRIPLTYTQYF. CDR3 DNA: TGTGCCAGTAGTATACCCCAGACAGGGAGAATCCCTTTAACATATACGCAGTATTTT.

The genes are TRBV6-5 and TRBJ2-7; possible D gene TRBD1, 5 bases. V gave up 10 bases and J gave up 4 bases, with 17 bases separating them. Germline V gives CDR1 MNHEY, CDR2 SVGAGI. CDR3 length equals 13 residues. For the CDR3, the DNA is TGTGCCATGCCGGGCCCCCCAGGGTACGAGCAGTACTTC. Encoded protein: CAMPGPPGYEQYF.

The chain carries TRBV7-2 and TRBJ2-7; 7 bases are a match to TRBD1. Germline CDR1 SGHTA, CDR2 FQGNSA. The V gene end was trimmed by 1 base and the J gene end by 4 bases; junction bases not matched to a gene: 4. The CDR3 consists of 14 residues. The CDR3 nucleotides are TGTGCCAGCAGCTTAGTAGGGGGCGGGTACGAGCAGTACTTC. Its translation is CASSLVGGGYEQYF.

This chain uses TRBV6-6 with TRBJ2-7; TRBD2 aligns across 7 bases. The germline CDR1 and CDR2 sequences are MNHNY and SVGAGI (reference sequence). This CDR3 comprises 14 residues. Trimming took 0 bases from V and 2 from J; bases not matched to a gene: 1. CDR3: CASSYSGLTYEQYF. The CDR3 DNA follows: TGTGCCAGCAGTTACTCGGGACTAACCTACGAGCAGTACTTC.

This clone was counted once. The V gene is TRBV4-1, the J gene TRBJ1-1; D is perhaps TRBD1 (6 bases). V shed 1 base and J shed 3 bases, with 18 bases lying between them. Germline CDR1 is MGHRA and CDR2 is YSYEKL. The length of the CDR3 is 17 residues. In DNA, the CDR3 is TGCGCCAGCAGCCAAGTGGGCTTACGGGGGGCTGACACTGAAGCTTTCTTT. Translation: CASSQVGLRGADTEAFF.

The rearrangement uses TRBV7-2 and TRBJ2-7; tentative D call: TRBD2 (6 bases). The CDR3 contains 13 residues. The V end lost 3 bases, the J end lost 13 bases, and 19 bases lay between the germline ends. Germline CDR1 is SGHTA and CDR2 is FQGNSA. CDR3 in DNA: TGTGCCAGCAGCTTGCAGAGGAGGGCCCCACTATACTTC. Its protein product is CASSLQRRAPLYF. Combining the CDR3 with reference TRBV7-2 and TRBJ2-7 gives the whole variable domain GAGVSQSPSNKVTEKGKDVELRCDPISGHTALYWYRQSLGQGLEFLIYFQGNSAPDKSGLPSDRFSAERTGGSVSTLTIQRTQQEDSAVYLCASSLQRRAPLYFGPGTRLTVT.

V and J are TRBV11-2 and TRBJ2-1, with TRBD2 matching over 12 bases. CDR1 and CDR2 from the germline V gene are SGHAT and FQNNGV. This CDR3 region has 18 residues. Trimming at V came to 0 bases and at J to 7 bases, leaving 10 bases not matched to a gene. The DNA of the CDR3 is TGTGCCAGCAGCTTAGACCCAATGCTAGCGGGAGGGGTGAATGAGCAGTTCTTC. Translating it yields CASSLDPMLAGGVNEQFF. Together with reference TRBV11-2 and TRBJ2-1, the CDR3 gives the full variable domain: EAGVAQSPRYKIIEKRQSVAFWCNPISGHATLYWYQQILGQGPKLLIQFQNNGVVDDSQLPKDRFSAERLKGVDSTLKIQPAKLEDSAVYLCASSLDPMLAGGVNEQFFGPGTRLTVL.

This CDR3 reads CASSFTGNTGELFF. The CDR3 DNA reads as TGTGCCAGCAGCTTTACAGGGAACACCGGGGAGCTGTTTTTT. The chain links TRBV3-1 (or the pseudogene TRBV3-2) to TRBJ2-2; tentatively, D is TRBD1 (5 bases). Trimming left V 5 bases short and J 1 base short, with 8 bases between. CDR3 size: 14 residues. Germline values: CDR1 LGHDT, CDR2 YNNKEL (reference sequence).